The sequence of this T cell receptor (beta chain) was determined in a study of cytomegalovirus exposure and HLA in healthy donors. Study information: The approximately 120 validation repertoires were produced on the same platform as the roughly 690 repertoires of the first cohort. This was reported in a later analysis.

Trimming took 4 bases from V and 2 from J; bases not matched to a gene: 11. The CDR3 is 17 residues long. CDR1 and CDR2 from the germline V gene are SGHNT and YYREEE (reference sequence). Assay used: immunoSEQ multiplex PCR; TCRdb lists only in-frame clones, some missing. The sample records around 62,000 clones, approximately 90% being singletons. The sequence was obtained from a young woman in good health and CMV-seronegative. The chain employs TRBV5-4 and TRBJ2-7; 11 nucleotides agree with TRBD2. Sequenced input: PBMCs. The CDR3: CASSIAAPGLAAYEQYF. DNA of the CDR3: TGTGCCAGCAGCATAGCAGCCCCGGGACTAGCGGCCTACGAGCAGTACTTC.